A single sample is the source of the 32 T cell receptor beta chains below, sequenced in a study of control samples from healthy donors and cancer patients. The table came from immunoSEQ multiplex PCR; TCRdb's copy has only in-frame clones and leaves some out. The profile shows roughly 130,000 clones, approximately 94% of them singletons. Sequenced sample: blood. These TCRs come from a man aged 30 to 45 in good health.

Written as DNA, the CDR3 is TGTGCCAGTAGTACGCCCAGGGACAGTCGTACTACTAATGAAAAACTGTTTTTT. Translating gives CASSTPRDSRTTNEKLFF. The chain joins TRBV19 to TRBJ1-4, with 7 bases fitting TRBD1. Germline CDR1 is LNHDA and CDR2 is SQIVND (reference sequence). The V gene end was trimmed by 4 bases and the J gene end by 2 bases; junction bases not matched to a gene: 13. This CDR3 spans 18 amino acids.

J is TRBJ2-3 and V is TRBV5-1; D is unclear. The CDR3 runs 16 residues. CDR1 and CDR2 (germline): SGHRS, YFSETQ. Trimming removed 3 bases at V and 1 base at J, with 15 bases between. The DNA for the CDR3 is TGCGCCAGCAGCTCAGACCGGTTGCTAGGCACAGATACGCAGTATTTT. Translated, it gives CASSSDRLLGTDTQYF.

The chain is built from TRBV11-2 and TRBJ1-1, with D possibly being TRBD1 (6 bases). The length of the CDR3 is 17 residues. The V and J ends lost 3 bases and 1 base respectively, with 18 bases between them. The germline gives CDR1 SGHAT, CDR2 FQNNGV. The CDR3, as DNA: TGTGCCAGCAGCTTGGTAATCGCGGGACACCAGAACACTGAAGCTTTCTTT. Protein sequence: CASSLVIAGHQNTEAFF.

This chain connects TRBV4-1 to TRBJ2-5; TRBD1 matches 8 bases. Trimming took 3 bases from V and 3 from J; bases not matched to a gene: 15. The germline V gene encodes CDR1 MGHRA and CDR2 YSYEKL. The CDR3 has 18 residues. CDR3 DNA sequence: TGCGCCAGCAGCCATCAACTCCTTGGACAGGGCCGGGAAGAGACCCAGTACTTC. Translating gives CASSHQLLGQGREETQYF.

The CDR3, as DNA: TGTGCCAGCAGATATCGGACTAGCGGGGCCACCGGGGAGCTGTTTTTT. Translation: CASRYRTSGATGELFF. The gene calls are TRBV6-6 and TRBJ2-2, with TRBD2 matching over 12 bases. CDR1 MNHNY and CDR2 SVGAGI come from the germline V gene (reference sequence). The CDR3 sequence is 16 residues long. The ends lost 6 bases at V and 4 bases at J; junction bases unmatched: 6.

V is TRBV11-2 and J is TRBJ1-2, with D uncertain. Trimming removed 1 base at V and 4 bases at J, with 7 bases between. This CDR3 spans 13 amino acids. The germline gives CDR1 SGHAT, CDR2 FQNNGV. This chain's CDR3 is CASSLVNSYGYTF. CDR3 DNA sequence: TGTGCCAGCAGCTTAGTAAATAGCTATGGCTACACCTTC.

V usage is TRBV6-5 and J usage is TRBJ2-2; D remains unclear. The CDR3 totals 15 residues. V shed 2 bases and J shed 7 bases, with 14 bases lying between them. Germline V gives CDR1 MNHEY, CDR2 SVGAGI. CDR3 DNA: TGTGCCAGCAGTTACACGACCTCCACCGTCGGGGAGCTGTTTTTT. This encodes CASSYTTSTVGELFF.

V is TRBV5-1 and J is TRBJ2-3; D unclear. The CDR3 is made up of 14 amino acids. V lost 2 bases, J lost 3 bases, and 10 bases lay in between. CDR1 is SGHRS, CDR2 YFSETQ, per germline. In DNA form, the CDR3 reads TGCGCCAGCAGCTTCACGACGGTAACAGATACGCAGTATTTT. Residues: CASSFTTVTDTQYF.

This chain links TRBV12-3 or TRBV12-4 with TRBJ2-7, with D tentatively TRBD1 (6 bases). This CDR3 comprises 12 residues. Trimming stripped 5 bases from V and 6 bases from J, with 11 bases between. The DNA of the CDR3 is TGTGCCAGCAGTCAGCGAGGGGGCGAGCAGTACTTC. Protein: CASSQRGGEQYF.

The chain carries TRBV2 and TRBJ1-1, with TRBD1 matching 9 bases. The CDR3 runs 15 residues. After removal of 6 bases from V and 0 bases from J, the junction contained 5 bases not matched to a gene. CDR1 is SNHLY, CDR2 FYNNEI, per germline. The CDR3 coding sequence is TGTGCCAGCAGCCCCACAGGGGGCGTGAACACTGAAGCTTTCTTT. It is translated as CASSPTGGVNTEAFF.

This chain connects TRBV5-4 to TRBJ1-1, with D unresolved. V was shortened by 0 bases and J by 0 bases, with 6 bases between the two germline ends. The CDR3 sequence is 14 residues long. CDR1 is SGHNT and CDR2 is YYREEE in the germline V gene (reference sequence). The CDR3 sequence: CASSLGGVNTEAFF. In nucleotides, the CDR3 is TGTGCCAGCAGCTTGGGGGGAGTGAACACTGAAGCTTTCTTT.

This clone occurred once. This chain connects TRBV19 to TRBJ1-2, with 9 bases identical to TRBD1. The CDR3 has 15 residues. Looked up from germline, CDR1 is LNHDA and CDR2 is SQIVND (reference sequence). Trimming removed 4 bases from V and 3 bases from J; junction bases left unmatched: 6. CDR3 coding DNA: TGTGCCAGTAGTACGGACAGGGGAGGAGACTATGGCTACACCTTC. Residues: CASSTDRGGDYGYTF. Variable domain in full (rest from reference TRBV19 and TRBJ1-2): DGGITQSPKYLFRKEGQNVTLSCEQNLNHDAMYWYRQDPGQGLRLIYYSQIVNDFQKGDIAEGYSVSREKKESFPLTVTSAQKNPTAFYLCASSTDRGGDYGYTFGSGTRLTVV.

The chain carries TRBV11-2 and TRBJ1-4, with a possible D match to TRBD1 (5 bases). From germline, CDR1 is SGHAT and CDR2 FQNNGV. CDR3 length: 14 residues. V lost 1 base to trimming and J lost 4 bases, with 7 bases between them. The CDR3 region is CASSLGGFNEKLFF. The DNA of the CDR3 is TGTGCCAGCAGCTTAGGGGGGTTTAATGAAAAACTGTTTTTT.

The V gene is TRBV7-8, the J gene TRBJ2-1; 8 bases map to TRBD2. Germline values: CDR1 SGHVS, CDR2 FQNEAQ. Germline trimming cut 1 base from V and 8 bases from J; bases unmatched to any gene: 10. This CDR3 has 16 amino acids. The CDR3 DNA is TGTGCCAGCAGCTTAGTCGTTTCGGGGGGGGCGGATGAGCAGTTCTTC. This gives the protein CASSLVVSGGADEQFF.

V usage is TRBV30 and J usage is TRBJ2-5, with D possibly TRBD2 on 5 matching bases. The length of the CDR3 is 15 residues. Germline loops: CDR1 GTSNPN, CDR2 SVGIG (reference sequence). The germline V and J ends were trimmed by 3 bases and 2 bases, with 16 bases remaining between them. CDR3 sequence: CAWSESRTFQETQYF. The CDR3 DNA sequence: TGTGCCTGGAGCGAGTCTCGGACTTTTCAAGAGACCCAGTACTTC.

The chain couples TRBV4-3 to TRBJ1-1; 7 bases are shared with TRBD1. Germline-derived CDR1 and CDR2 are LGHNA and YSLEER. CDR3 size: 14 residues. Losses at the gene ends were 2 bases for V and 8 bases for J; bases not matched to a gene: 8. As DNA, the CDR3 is TGCGCCAGCAGCCAATCAGACAGGGCCGCCGAAGCTTTCTTT. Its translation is CASSQSDRAAEAFF.

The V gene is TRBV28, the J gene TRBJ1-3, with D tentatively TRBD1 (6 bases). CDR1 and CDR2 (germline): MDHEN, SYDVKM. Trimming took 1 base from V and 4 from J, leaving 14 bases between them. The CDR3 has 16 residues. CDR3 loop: CASSLSQGKFGNTIYF. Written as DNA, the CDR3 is TGTGCCAGCAGTTTATCTCAGGGGAAGTTCGGAAACACCATATATTTT.

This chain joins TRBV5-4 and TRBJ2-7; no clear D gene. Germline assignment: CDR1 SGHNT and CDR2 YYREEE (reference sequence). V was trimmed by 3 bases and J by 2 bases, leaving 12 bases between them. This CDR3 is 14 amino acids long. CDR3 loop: CASSSGLTPYEQYF. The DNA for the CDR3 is TGTGCCAGCAGCTCCGGGCTAACCCCCTACGAGCAGTACTTC. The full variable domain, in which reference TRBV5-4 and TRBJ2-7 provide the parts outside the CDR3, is ETGVTQSPTHLIKTRGQQVTLRCSSQSGHNTVSWYQQALGQGPQFIFQYYREEENGRGNFPPRFSGLQFPNYSSELNVNALELDDSALYLCASSSGLTPYEQYFGPGTRLTVT.

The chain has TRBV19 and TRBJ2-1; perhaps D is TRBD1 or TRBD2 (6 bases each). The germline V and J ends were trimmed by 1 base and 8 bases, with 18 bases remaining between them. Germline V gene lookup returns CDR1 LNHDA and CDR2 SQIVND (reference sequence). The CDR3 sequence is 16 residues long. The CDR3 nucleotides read TGTGCCAGTAGTATAGTTAGGGGGGTGCTTCGCGATGAGCAGTTCTTC. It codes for CASSIVRGVLRDEQFF.

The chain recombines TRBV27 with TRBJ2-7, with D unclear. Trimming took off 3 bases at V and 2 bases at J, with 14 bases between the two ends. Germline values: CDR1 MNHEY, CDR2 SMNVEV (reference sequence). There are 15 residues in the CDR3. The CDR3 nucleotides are TGTGCCAGCAGTTTGCAGCGATCACCTACCTACGAGCAGTACTTC. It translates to CASSLQRSPTYEQYF.

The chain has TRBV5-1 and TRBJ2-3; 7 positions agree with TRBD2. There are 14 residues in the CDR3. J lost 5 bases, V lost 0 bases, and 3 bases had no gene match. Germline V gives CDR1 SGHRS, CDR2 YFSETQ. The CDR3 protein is CASSLGLALDTQYF. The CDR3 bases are TGCGCCAGCAGCTTGGGACTAGCATTAGATACGCAGTATTTT.

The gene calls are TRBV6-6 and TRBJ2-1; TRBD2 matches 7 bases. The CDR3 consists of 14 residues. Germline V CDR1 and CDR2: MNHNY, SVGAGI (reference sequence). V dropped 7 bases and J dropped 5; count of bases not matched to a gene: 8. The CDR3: CASTQGGADNEQFF. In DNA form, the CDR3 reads TGTGCCAGCACCCAGGGAGGGGCAGACAATGAGCAGTTCTTC.

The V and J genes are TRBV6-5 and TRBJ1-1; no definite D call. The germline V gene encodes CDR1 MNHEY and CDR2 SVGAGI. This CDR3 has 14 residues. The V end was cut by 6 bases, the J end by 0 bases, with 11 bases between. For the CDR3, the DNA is TGTGCCAGCAGGCCCTCCATTATGAACACTGAAGCTTTCTTT. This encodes CASRPSIMNTEAFF.

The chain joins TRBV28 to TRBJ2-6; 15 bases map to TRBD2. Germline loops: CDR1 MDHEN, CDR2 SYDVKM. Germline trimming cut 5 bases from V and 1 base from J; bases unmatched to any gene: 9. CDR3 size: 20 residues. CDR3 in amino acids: CASSNLRTSGGVSGANVLTF. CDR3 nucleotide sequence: TGTGCCAGCAGTAACCTACGGACTAGCGGGGGGGTTTCTGGGGCCAACGTCCTGACTTTC. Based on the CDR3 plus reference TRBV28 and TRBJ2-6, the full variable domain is DVKVTQSSRYLVKRTGEKVFLECVQDMDHENMFWYRQDPGLGLRLIYFSYDVKMKEKGDIPEGYSVSREKKERFSLILESASTNQTSMYLCASSNLRTSGGVSGANVLTFGAGSRLTVL.

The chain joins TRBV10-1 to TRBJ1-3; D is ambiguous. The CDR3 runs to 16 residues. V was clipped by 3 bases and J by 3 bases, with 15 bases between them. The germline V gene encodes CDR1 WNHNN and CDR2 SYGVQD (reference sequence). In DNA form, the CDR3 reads TGCGCCAGCAGTGAAGGAGGGATCGCGTTTGGAAACACCATATATTTT. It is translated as CASSEGGIAFGNTIYF.

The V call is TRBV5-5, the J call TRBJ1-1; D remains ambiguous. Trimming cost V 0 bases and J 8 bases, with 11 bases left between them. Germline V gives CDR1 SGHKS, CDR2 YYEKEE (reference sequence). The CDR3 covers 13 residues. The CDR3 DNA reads TGTGCCAGCAGCTTGGACCTGAATATAGAAGCTTTCTTT. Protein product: CASSLDLNIEAFF.

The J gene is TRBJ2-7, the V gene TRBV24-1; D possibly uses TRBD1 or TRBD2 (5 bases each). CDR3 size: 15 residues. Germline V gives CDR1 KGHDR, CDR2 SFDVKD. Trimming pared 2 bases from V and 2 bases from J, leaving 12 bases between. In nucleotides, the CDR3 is TGTGCCACCAGTGATTACCGGGGCTTCACCTACGAGCAGTACTTC. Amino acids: CATSDYRGFTYEQYF.

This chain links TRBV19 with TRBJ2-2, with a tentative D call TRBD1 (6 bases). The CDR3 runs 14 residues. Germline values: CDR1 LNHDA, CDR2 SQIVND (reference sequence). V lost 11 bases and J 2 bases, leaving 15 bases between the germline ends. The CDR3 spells CASMRTANTGELFF. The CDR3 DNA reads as TGTGCCTCGATGAGGACAGCAAACACCGGGGAGCTGTTTTTT.

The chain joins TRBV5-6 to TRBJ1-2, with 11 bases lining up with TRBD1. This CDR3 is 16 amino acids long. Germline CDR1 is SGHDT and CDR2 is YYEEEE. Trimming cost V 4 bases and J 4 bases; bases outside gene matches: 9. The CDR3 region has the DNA TGTGCCAGCAGCCCTGGACAGGGGGCCTATCTCTATGGCTACACCTTC. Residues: CASSPGQGAYLYGYTF.

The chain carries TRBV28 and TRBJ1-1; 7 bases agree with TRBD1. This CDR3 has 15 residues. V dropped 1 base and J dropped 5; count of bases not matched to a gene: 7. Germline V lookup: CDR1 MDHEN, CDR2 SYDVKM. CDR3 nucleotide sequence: TGTGCCAGCAGTTTATTGAGGGGGCGCGGAACTGAAGCTTTCTTT. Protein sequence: CASSLLRGRGTEAFF.

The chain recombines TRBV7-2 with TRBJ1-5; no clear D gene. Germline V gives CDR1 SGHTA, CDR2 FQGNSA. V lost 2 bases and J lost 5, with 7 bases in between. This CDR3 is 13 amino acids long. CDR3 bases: TGTGCCAGCAGCTTAAGTGGGGATCAGCCCCAGCATTTT. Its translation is CASSLSGDQPQHF.

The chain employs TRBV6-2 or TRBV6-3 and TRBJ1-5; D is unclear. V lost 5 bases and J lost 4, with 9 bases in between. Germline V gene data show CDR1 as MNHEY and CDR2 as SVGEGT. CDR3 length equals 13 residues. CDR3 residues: CASSVQTNQPQHF. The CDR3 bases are TGTGCCAGCAGTGTACAGACTAATCAGCCCCAGCATTTT.